This T cell receptor (beta chain) comes out of a study of blood T cell repertoires in COVID-19. Across the whole study: Samples of COVID-19 (acute and convalescent) were obtained from the United States, Italy and Spain. PBMCs, B-cell-depleted T cells, or T cells provided the cDNA or gDNA that made up the material.

Original analysis: Using reference gene primer amplification, nucleated cell counts were estimated. The method was immunoSEQ multiplex PCR; TCRdb's version includes in-frame clones alone and lacks a portion of them. The V and J calls and clone size were taken over from that table, and D and trimming were inferred from the DNA. The sample yields 15,000 or so clones, 85% to 95% seen once. Germline assignment: CDR1 SGDLS and CDR2 YYNGEE. The V end was cut by 4 bases, the J end by 0 bases, with 13 bases between. The length of the CDR3 is 15 residues. The sample taken for sequencing was peripheral blood. V is TRBV9 and J is TRBJ1-2, with D unclear. This clonotype was obtained from a human donor with active COVID-19. The donor label of this sample is uncertain. The CDR3: CASSYNSESNYGYTF. In nucleotides, the CDR3 is TGTGCCAGCAGCTATAACAGTGAATCTAACTATGGCTACACCTTC. The complete variable domain, with remaining parts taken from reference TRBV9 and TRBJ1-2, reads DSGVTQTPKHLITATGQRVTLRCSPRSGDLSVYWYQQSLDQGLQFLIQYYNGEERAKGNILERFSAQQFPDLHSELNLSSLELGDSALYFCASSYNSESNYGYTFGSGTRLTVV.